This T cell receptor (beta chain) stems from a study of T cell responses to AZD1222 COVID-19 vaccine. Study-level results: Per reports, nearly half of all spike-specific TCRs target regions that are unmutated in variants. Donor demographics were predominantly white British with a female majority; clonal diversity may be underestimated.

Sequencing used immunoSEQ multiplex PCR; TCRdb keeps in-frame clones, though not all of them. The sample lists about 100,000 clones, 70% to 90% occurring once. The germline V gene has CDR1 DFQATT and CDR2 SNEGSKA (reference sequence). J was trimmed by 0 bases and V by 3 bases; bases with no gene match: 7. The CDR3 is 16 residues long. Notes on this clone: Its cognate antigen is unknown.

The J gene is TRBJ2-1, the V gene TRBV20-1; 8 nucleotides match TRBD2. The source material was peripheral blood, sampled 28 days after the second AZD1222 dose. This receptor was taken from an adult who received the AZD1222 COVID-19 vaccine. CDR3 coding DNA: TGCAGTGCTAGTCCGAGGACTAGCCTCTCCTACAATGAGCAGTTCTTC. It codes for CSASPRTSLSYNEQFF.